This TCR beta chain was sequenced in a study of T cells in Graves' hyperthyroidism and ophthalmopathy. Findings and caveats of the study: The majority of expanded thyroid clonotypes above 0.001 also appeared in blood.

This clonotype was seen only a few times. The antigen is undetermined. Authors of the study amplified TCR beta CDR3 regions from RNA transcripts. Initially, a first-round RT-PCR of the TCR CDR3 employed the HTBI primer set. TCRdb itself ran the multiplex PCR reads through MiXCR, one entry per CDR3 protein. The sample yields some 510,000 distinct CDR3 sequences, about a fifth seen once. Across 18 months, stable Graves' hyperthyroidism was marked by no progression to ophthalmopathy. Around 9.8 ml fresh peripheral blood yielded the PBMCs. Trimming removed 2 bases from V and 4 bases from J; junction bases left unmatched: 7. Germline CDR1 and CDR2: LNHDA and SQIVND (reference sequence). The CDR3 covers 15 residues.

The source material was blood. This rearrangement joins TRBV19 to TRBJ2-7; 8 bases map to TRBD2. The TCR was taken from a young man with Graves' hyperthyroidism. The DNA for the CDR3 is TGTGCCAGTAGTATAACCGGGACTAGTTTATACGAGCAGTACTTC. This sequence encodes CASSITGTSLYEQYF.